This T cell receptor (beta chain) was sequenced during a study of metastatic and nonmetastatic thyroid tumors. Across the study: Repertoires of blood and of tissue (tumor or nodule) from malignant and benign thyroid patients were compared.

This clone appeared many times. Among the patients, none had received any treatment before thyroid surgery. This CDR3 contains 15 residues. CDR1 and CDR2 from the germline V gene are DFQATT and SNEGSKA (reference sequence). Deletions cut 3 bases from V and 3 bases from J, with 12 bases between. TCRdb reanalyzed the PCR reads via MiXCR. The sample has approximately 28,000 clones, roughly a quarter seen once. What was sequenced was blood. This rearrangement joins TRBV20-1 to TRBJ1-6; a weak D match, TRBD1 (6 bases). The clonotype was recovered from a female donor with papillary thyroid cancer or a benign thyroid nodule (not recorded which). Some clones in this sample may be carry-over from other donors' samples. CDR3 in amino acids: CSAREDSLYNSPLHF. The CDR3 nucleotides read TGCAGTGCTAGGGAGGACAGCCTCTATAATTCACCCCTCCACTTT.